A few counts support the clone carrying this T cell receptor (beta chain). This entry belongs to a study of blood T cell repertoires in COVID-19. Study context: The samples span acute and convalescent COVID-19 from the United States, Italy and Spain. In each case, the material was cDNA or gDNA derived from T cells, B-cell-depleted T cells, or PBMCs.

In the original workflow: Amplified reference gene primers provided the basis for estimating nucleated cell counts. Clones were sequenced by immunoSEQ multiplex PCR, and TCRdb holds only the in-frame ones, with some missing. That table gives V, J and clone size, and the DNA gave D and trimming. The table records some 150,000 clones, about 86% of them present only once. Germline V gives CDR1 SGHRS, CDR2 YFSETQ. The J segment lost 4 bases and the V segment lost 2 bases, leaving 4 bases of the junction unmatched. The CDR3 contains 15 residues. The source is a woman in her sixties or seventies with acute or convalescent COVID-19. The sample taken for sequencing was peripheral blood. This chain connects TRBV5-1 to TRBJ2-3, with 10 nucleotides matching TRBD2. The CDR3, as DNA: TGCGCCAGCAGCTTTTTTAGCGGGGGGTCAGATACGCAGTATTTT. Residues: CASSFFSGGSDTQYF.